These 8 T cell receptor beta chains share one sample of origin, sequenced in a study of blood T cell repertoires in COVID-19. Clones were read by immunoSEQ multiplex PCR, and TCRdb kept only the in-frame ones, dropping some. Here the sample spans 250,000 to 350,000 clones, 90% being singletons. The specimen was PBMCs or T cells enriched from blood (not recorded which). Receptors originate from a woman younger than 30 with acute COVID-19.

The chain recombines TRBV5-1 with TRBJ1-6, with a possible D match to TRBD1 (5 bases). Germline assignment: CDR1 SGHRS and CDR2 YFSETQ. The CDR3 sequence is 16 residues long. Trimming cost V 0 bases and J 8 bases, with 15 bases left between them. DNA of the CDR3: TGCGCCAGCAGCTTGGGGGCCGGGACTTCCTATTCACCCCTCCACTTT. It yields the protein CASSLGAGTSYSPLHF.

The V gene is TRBV13, the J gene TRBJ1-1; no clear D gene. V was trimmed by 5 bases and J by 5 bases, leaving 15 bases between them. The CDR3 runs to 14 residues. In germline, CDR1 is PRHDT, CDR2 FYEKMQ (reference sequence). The CDR3 DNA is TGTGCCAGCAGCCCCCGGTTGAGATTGACTGAAGCTTTCTTT. Residues: CASSPRLRLTEAFF.

V is TRBV28 and J is TRBJ2-7; D possibly corresponds to TRBD1 (6 bases). This CDR3 has 11 residues. The ends were cut back, 5 bases at V and 10 bases at J, with 12 bases in the middle. Germline-derived CDR1 and CDR2 are MDHEN and SYDVKM. CDR3 DNA sequence: TGTGCCAGCAGTATCGACAGGTTACAGTACTTC. Protein product: CASSIDRLQYF.

The chain combines TRBV25-1 with TRBJ1-6; D not certain. The length of the CDR3 is 16 residues. Trimming removed 4 bases at V and 0 bases at J, with 10 bases between. Germline lookup yields CDR1 MGHDK and CDR2 SYGVNS. The CDR3 here is CASSGEGSSYNSPLHF. As DNA, the CDR3 is TGTGCCAGCAGTGGGGAGGGAAGCTCCTATAATTCACCCCTCCACTTT.

This clone was counted a single time. The J gene is TRBJ1-5, the V gene TRBV19, with 7 bases that match TRBD1. The CDR3 loop spans 15 amino acids. Germline-derived CDR1 and CDR2 are LNHDA and SQIVND (reference sequence). The V segment lost 7 bases and the J segment 3 bases; nucleotides outside the gene matches: 9. In DNA form, the CDR3 reads TGTGCCAGTAACCCTGGCAGGGGGACCAATCAGCCCCAGCATTTT. This codes for CASNPGRGTNQPQHF.

J is TRBJ2-3 and V is TRBV7-3; 11 nucleotides agree with TRBD2. Germline assignment: CDR1 SGHTA and CDR2 FQGTGA. The V and J ends lost 5 bases and 6 bases, in that order; junction bases with no gene match: 10. This CDR3 spans 16 amino acids. CDR3 amino acids: CASSQTSGRRADTQYF. For the CDR3, the DNA is TGTGCCAGCAGCCAAACTAGCGGGAGACGAGCGGATACGCAGTATTTT.

This clone showed up just once. The chain couples TRBV14 to TRBJ1-2; no firm D call. The CDR3 is made up of 12 amino acids. The germline V gene encodes CDR1 SGHDN and CDR2 FVKESK. Deletions cut 5 bases from V and 7 bases from J, with 11 bases between. DNA of the CDR3: TGTGCCAGCAGCTCCGCCGGGTCTGGCTACACCTTC. Translation: CASSSAGSGYTF.

The rearrangement joins TRBV6-2 or TRBV6-3 to TRBJ2-7; D is perhaps TRBD2 (6 bases). V was pared by 2 bases and J by 1 base, with 21 bases between. This CDR3 has 18 amino acids. The V gene's germline CDR1 is MNHEY and CDR2 SVGEGT. CDR3 sequence reads: CASSYPSAGGRDSYEQYF. CDR3 DNA sequence: TGTGCCAGCAGTTACCCCTCGGCCGGGGGAAGGGATTCCTACGAGCAGTACTTC.